The 20 T cell receptor beta chains listed next were all sequenced from one sample in a study of identical twins (dated by TCRdb to about 2016). To prepare the library, 5' RACE was applied. The data were produced on an Illumina HiSeq 2000. Through fastp at Q25 and MiXCR, TCRdb rebuilt clones from the public reads, retaining in-frame beta chains. Rows matching on CDR3 protein sequence are summarized as one entry with the most common DNA and genes. This sample comprises hundreds of thousands of distinct CDR3 sequences, roughly 20% of them detected only once. The ten largest clonotypes hold roughly 4.3% of the sample. The same specimen was also included in a second study, on T cells expressing NK-cell markers.

Sequences were obtained from PBMCs. These receptors were taken from a woman under 30 in good health.

This clonotype was observed at least ten times. The chain has TRBV2 and TRBJ2-1; no firm D call. Germline values: CDR1 SNHLY, CDR2 FYNNEI. The length of the CDR3 is 14 residues. Trimming removed 3 bases at V and 4 bases at J, with 10 bases between. CDR3 nucleotides: TGTGCCAGCAGTGAGATGAAGGTATACAATGAGCAGTTCTTC. This gives the protein CASSEMKVYNEQFF.

The chain employs TRBV20-1 and TRBJ1-5; a possible D gene is TRBD1 (5 bases). The CDR3 runs to 12 residues. Germline CDR1 reads DFQATT; CDR2 reads SNEGSKA (reference sequence). V was trimmed by 3 bases and J by 11 bases, leaving 14 bases between them. The CDR3 DNA reads as TGCAGTGCTAGCGGGACGGCAGAATCCCAGCATTTT. Translating it yields CSASGTAESQHF.

A few counts support this clonotype. The chain links TRBV10-3 to TRBJ2-1, with 8 bases matching TRBD2. V was clipped by 4 bases and J by 7 bases; unmatched bases: 3. Germline CDR1 ENHRY, CDR2 SYGVKD. This CDR3 contains 13 residues. The CDR3 DNA is TGTGCCATCAGTGGTAGCGGGGTGAATGAGCAGTTCTTC. The encoded protein is CAISGSGVNEQFF.

This clonotype was seen a handful of times. The rearrangement joins TRBV4-3 to TRBJ2-1, with D tentatively TRBD2 (5 bases). The V gene lost 4 bases and the J gene lost 7 bases, with 29 bases spanning the gap. The CDR3 loop spans 19 amino acids. Per germline, CDR1 LGHNA and CDR2 YSLEER. Here the CDR3 DNA reads TGCGCCAGCAGCCCGATATTGAGTTTAGCGACGAACCGAGGTAATGAGCAGTTCTTC. This gives the protein CASSPILSLATNRGNEQFF.

The chain carries TRBV7-9 and TRBJ2-5, with 13 bases aligning to TRBD2. Per the germline V gene, CDR1 is SEHNR and CDR2 is FQNEAQ (reference sequence). V trimming: 6 bases; J trimming: 5 bases; junction bases outside the gene matches: 3. CDR3 size: 14 residues. CDR3 nucleotide sequence: TGTGCCAGCAGTGGGACTAGCGGGGTTGAGACCCAGTACTTC. Amino acids: CASSGTSGVETQYF.

Many counts were recorded for this clonotype. The J gene is TRBJ2-2, the V gene TRBV12-3 or TRBV12-4; TRBD1 matches at 11 bases. The length of the CDR3 is 18 residues. J gave up 6 bases and V 6 bases, and 15 bases lay outside the gene matches. CDR3 loop: CASSRISGTGGAAGELFF. The CDR3 DNA reads as TGTGCCAGCAGCCGCATATCCGGGACAGGGGGGGCGGCCGGGGAGCTGTTTTTT.

This clonotype has just a few counts. This chain uses TRBV4-2 with TRBJ2-5, with 7 bases aligning to TRBD2. From germline, CDR1 is LGHNA and CDR2 YNFKEQ. The CDR3 consists of 15 residues. J was trimmed by 4 bases and V by 0 bases; bases with no gene match: 5. CDR3 sequence: CASSQEGGSGETQYF. The CDR3 DNA sequence: TGTGCCAGCAGCCAAGAGGGGGGGTCGGGAGAGACCCAGTACTTC.

This clonotype was counted ten times or more. The chain is built from TRBV20-1 and TRBJ1-3; D not certain. The CDR3 totals 13 residues. Trimming removed 2 bases from V and 4 bases from J, with 9 bases in between. Looked up from germline, CDR1 is DFQATT and CDR2 is SNEGSKA (reference sequence). The CDR3 here is CSARWGPGNTIYF. As DNA, the CDR3 is TGCAGTGCTAGATGGGGTCCCGGAAACACCATATATTTT.

This clonotype was counted ten times or more. The chain has TRBV5-1 and TRBJ2-2, with D possibly being TRBD2 (5 bases). The CDR3 runs 14 residues. The germline V and J ends were trimmed by 0 bases and 4 bases, with 7 bases remaining between them. Germline CDR1 is SGHRS and CDR2 is YFSETQ. As DNA, the CDR3 is TGCGCCAGCAGCTTGGATGCGGGCACCGGGGAGCTGTTTTTT. Translated, it gives CASSLDAGTGELFF.

The chain couples TRBV20-1 to TRBJ2-7; no clear D. The CDR3 totals 12 residues. Germline values: CDR1 DFQATT, CDR2 SNEGSKA (reference sequence). Trimming shortened V by 6 bases and J by 5 bases, and 14 bases separated the two germline ends. CDR3 loop: CSASDLTHEQYF. The CDR3 DNA reads as TGCAGTGCGTCGGACCTCACCCACGAGCAGTACTTC.

The table lists this clonotype with a few counts. V gene TRBV20-1 combines with J gene TRBJ2-7; D unclear. Germline CDR1 and CDR2: DFQATT and SNEGSKA (reference sequence). The CDR3 contains 11 residues. The V gene lost 3 bases and the J gene lost 6 bases, with 9 bases spanning the gap. DNA of the CDR3: TGCAGTGCTAGGTACGGGCCCGAGCAGTACTTC. Residues: CSARYGPEQYF.

This clonotype was observed a handful of times. The rearrangement joins TRBV20-1 to TRBJ2-7; TRBD2 agrees at 7 bases. V trimming: 3 bases; J trimming: 11 bases; junction bases outside the gene matches: 7. Germline V gene data show CDR1 as DFQATT and CDR2 as SNEGSKA (reference sequence). The CDR3 spans 11 residues. CDR3 nucleotides: TGCAGTGCTAGCGGACTAGAACTCGAGTACTTC. As protein: CSASGLELEYF.

This clonotype was observed a handful of times. The chain recombines TRBV7-9 with TRBJ2-1, with a weak D call TRBD2 (5 bases). Germline CDR1 is SEHNR and CDR2 is FQNEAQ (reference sequence). The V and J ends lost 4 bases and 8 bases respectively, with 12 bases between them. The CDR3 has 13 amino acids. Written as DNA, the CDR3 is TGTGCCAGCAGCTCGCTAGCTGTGGATGAGCAGTTCTTC. This codes for CASSSLAVDEQFF. The full variable domain, with the rest looked up from reference TRBV7-9 and TRBJ2-1, is DTGVSQNPRHKITKRGQNVTFRCDPISEHNRLYWYRQTLGQGPEFLTYFQNEAQLEKSRLLSDRFSAERPKGSFSTLEIQRTEQGDSAMYLCASSSLAVDEQFFGPGTRLTVL.

This clonotype was detected a few times. This chain joins TRBV25-1 and TRBJ2-7; no clear D gene. This CDR3 is built from 10 residues. Germline CDR1 is MGHDK and CDR2 is SYGVNS. Trimming took 3 bases from V and 7 from J, leaving 4 bases between them. Written as DNA, the CDR3 is TGTGCCAGCAGTGATCGGGAGCAGTACTTC. It yields the protein CASSDREQYF.

This clonotype has at least ten counts. The gene calls are TRBV5-1 and TRBJ1-2; 9 bases are a match to TRBD1. The junction had 4 bases not matched to a gene; V was cut back by 1 base and J by 3 bases. This CDR3 region has 15 residues. Germline CDR1 is SGHRS and CDR2 is YFSETQ. For the CDR3, the DNA is TGCGCCAGCAGCTTGAGGACAGGGGAAGACTATGGCTACACCTTC. Its translation is CASSLRTGEDYGYTF.

This clonotype has more than one count but fewer than ten. In nucleotides, the CDR3 is TGTGCCAGCAGTGCTCAGGGGCATGGCTACACCTTC. Its protein is CASSAQGHGYTF. This rearrangement joins TRBV6-1 to TRBJ1-2; D may be TRBD1 (6 bases). The CDR3 totals 12 residues. The germline gives CDR1 MNHNS, CDR2 SASEGT. V was clipped by 4 bases and J by 6 bases, with 9 bases between them.

The chain combines TRBV24-1 with TRBJ2-3; a weak D match, TRBD2 (6 bases). The CDR3 is 14 residues long. V lost 4 bases and J lost 8, with 15 bases in between. Germline V gene lookup returns CDR1 KGHDR and CDR2 SFDVKD. CDR3: CATSDPWSSGTQYF. In DNA, the CDR3 is TGTGCCACCAGTGACCCCTGGAGTAGCGGTACGCAGTATTTT.

The V call is TRBV20-1, the J call TRBJ2-1; D ambiguous. This CDR3 has 14 amino acids. CDR1 DFQATT and CDR2 SNEGSKA come from the germline V gene (reference sequence). The V gene lost 5 bases and the J gene lost 0 bases, with 11 bases spanning the gap. CDR3 amino acids: CSASDPRSYNEQFF. The CDR3 DNA sequence: TGCAGTGCTTCGGACCCACGCTCCTACAATGAGCAGTTCTTC.

The rearrangement joins TRBV20-1 to TRBJ2-3; D unclear. Germline V lookup: CDR1 DFQATT, CDR2 SNEGSKA (reference sequence). The CDR3 totals 13 residues. Trimming removed 3 bases from V and 2 bases from J, with 9 bases in between. CDR3 coding DNA: TGCAGTGCTAGGAGCGCTCTCACAGATACGCAGTATTTT. This codes for CSARSALTDTQYF.

This clonotype was seen a few times. This sequence joins TRBV6-5 and TRBJ2-7, with TRBD2 matching 11 bases. The germline V gene has CDR1 MNHEY and CDR2 SVGAGI. This CDR3 has 18 amino acids. V lost 1 base, J lost 3 bases, and 11 bases stayed unmatched. The CDR3: CASSYLLRGTSGIYEQYF. The CDR3 bases are TGTGCCAGCAGTTACTTGCTGAGGGGGACTAGCGGAATCTACGAGCAGTACTTC.